This T cell receptor (beta chain) was obtained from a study of blood T cell repertoires in COVID-19. Study overall: The cDNA or gDNA used as material had been derived from T cells, B-cell-depleted T cells, or PBMCs.

Original handling: Quantification of nucleated cells was approximated via reference gene primer amplification. Clones were sequenced by immunoSEQ multiplex PCR, and TCRdb holds only the in-frame ones, with some missing. V, J and clone size reflect that table, while D and trimming were determined from the DNA. This sample yields about 150,000 clones, of which 84% are seen a single time; approximately 38% belongs to the top ten. The CDR3 is 16 amino acids. V shed 1 base, J shed 2 bases, and the junction held 8 bases outside the gene matches. Germline V gene lookup returns CDR1 SGHNT and CDR2 YENEEA. The sample comprised peripheral blood. This sequence was found in a human donor in a cohort sampled during active COVID-19. This sequence joins TRBV11-3 and TRBJ2-7; 7 bases match TRBD1. The CDR3 coding sequence is TGTGCCAGCAGCTTAGGAACCGGGACAGCTACCTACGAGCAGTACTTC. This codes for CASSLGTGTATYEQYF.